Shown below are 26 T cell receptor beta chains from a single sample sequenced in a study of blood T cell repertoires in COVID-19. Here immunoSEQ multiplex PCR was the method, and the copy in TCRdb shows in-frame clones only, minus some. The sample carries tens of thousands of clones, more than 70% recorded once. Sequenced sample: peripheral blood. All receptors come from a human donor in a cohort sampled during active COVID-19.

This clone was observed a single time. The chain employs TRBV18 and TRBJ2-2; TRBD1 agrees at 7 bases. V shed 3 bases, J shed 5 bases, and the junction held 3 bases outside the gene matches. Germline CDR1 reads KGHSH; CDR2 reads LQKENI. The CDR3 extends over 14 amino acids. The CDR3 reads CASSPRQGTGELFF. CDR3 coding DNA: TGTGCCAGCTCACCTCGACAGGGAACCGGGGAGCTGTTTTTT.

The V and J genes are TRBV27 and TRBJ1-1, with D tentatively TRBD1 (5 bases). In germline, CDR1 is MNHEY, CDR2 SMNVEV (reference sequence). Trimming pared 3 bases from V and 4 bases from J, leaving 18 bases between. The CDR3 totals 16 residues. CDR3 residues: CASSFPPGERGTEAFF. DNA of the CDR3: TGTGCCAGCAGTTTCCCTCCGGGGGAACGGGGCACTGAAGCTTTCTTT.

This chain uses TRBV14 with TRBJ2-3; D might be TRBD2 (5 bases). V gave up 3 bases and J gave up 0 bases, with 19 bases separating them. This CDR3 region has 18 residues. The V gene's germline CDR1 is SGHDN and CDR2 FVKESK. This CDR3 reads CASSQGISLDSSTDTQYF. The CDR3 DNA follows: TGTGCCAGCAGCCAGGGAATTAGCTTGGACTCGAGCACAGATACGCAGTATTTT.

V and J are TRBV6-4 and TRBJ1-1; 10 nucleotides line up with TRBD1. Germline-derived CDR1 and CDR2 are MRHNA and SNTAGT. V shed 6 bases, J shed 5 bases, and the junction held 6 bases outside the gene matches. This CDR3 has 14 amino acids. The CDR3 reads CASRDSDRGTEAFF. In nucleotides, the CDR3 is TGTGCCAGCAGAGATTCGGACAGGGGGACTGAAGCTTTCTTT.

The CDR3 nucleotides read TGTGCCACCGCTAGCGGGGGGTGGAATGAGCAGTTCTTC. This translates into CATASGGWNEQFF. The chain is built from TRBV19 and TRBJ2-1; TRBD2 matches 11 bases. With 10 bases clipped from V and 7 bases from J, the junction kept 6 bases outside the gene matches. Germline V gene sequence: CDR1 LNHDA, CDR2 SQIVND (reference sequence). The CDR3 runs to 13 residues.

The J gene is TRBJ1-6, the V gene TRBV7-6; TRBD1 is a possible D gene (5 bases). The germline CDR1 and CDR2 sequences are SGHVS and FNYEAQ. CDR3 length equals 16 residues. V was shortened by 1 base and J by 6 bases, with 13 bases between the two germline ends. CDR3 in DNA: TGTGCCAGCAGCTTAGGTTTAGCAGGGCGTAATTCACCCCTCCACTTT. It encodes CASSLGLAGRNSPLHF.

The V and J genes are TRBV5-4 and TRBJ1-5; no clear D gene. This CDR3 spans 12 amino acids. Germline CDR1 and CDR2: SGHNT and YYREEE (reference sequence). Trimming shortened V by 4 bases and J by 4 bases, and 6 bases separated the two germline ends. The CDR3 sequence is CASSKENQPQHF. CDR3 coding DNA: TGTGCCAGCAGCAAAGAGAATCAGCCCCAGCATTTT.

The chain couples TRBV6-6 to TRBJ2-2, with TRBD2 identical over 8 bases. With 2 bases clipped from V and 5 bases from J, the junction kept 7 bases outside the gene matches. The V gene's germline CDR1 is MNHNY and CDR2 SVGAGI (reference sequence). This CDR3 is 16 amino acids long. In DNA, the CDR3 is TGTGCCAGCAGTTACCCCCGACTAGCGCAGACCGGGGAGCTGTTTTTT. The encoded protein is CASSYPRLAQTGELFF.

This sequence joins TRBV7-6 and TRBJ2-1; TRBD2 aligns across 8 bases. The CDR3 has 15 residues. CDR1 is SGHVS, CDR2 FNYEAQ, per germline. Trimming at V came to 5 bases and at J to 6 bases, leaving 9 bases not matched to a gene. For the CDR3, the DNA is TGTGCCAGCAGCCCCTCGCGGGGGGCCGGCAATGAGCAGTTCTTC. Encoded protein: CASSPSRGAGNEQFF.

The V gene is TRBV5-4, the J gene TRBJ2-5; 9 bases are shared with TRBD2. The CDR3 contains 16 residues. V was pared by 4 bases and J by 5 bases, with 12 bases of the junction left unmatched. Looked up from germline, CDR1 is SGHNT and CDR2 is YYREEE (reference sequence). The CDR3 here is CASSIDGGGAGETQYF. CDR3 in DNA: TGTGCCAGCAGCATTGACGGCGGGGGGGCCGGGGAGACCCAGTACTTC.

As to this clone: Within the sample, other DNA sequences also encode this same CDR3. The V call is TRBV7-9, the J call TRBJ1-5; D gene ambiguous. V lost 3 bases, J lost 5 bases, and 5 bases lay in between. Germline V gene sequence: CDR1 SEHNR, CDR2 FQNEAQ (reference sequence). This CDR3 spans 12 amino acids. The CDR3 DNA is TGTGCCAGCAGCTTGGCAGATCAGCCCCAGCATTTT. Translated, it gives CASSLADQPQHF.

The J gene is TRBJ1-2, the V gene TRBV7-2; 11 positions match TRBD1. CDR1 and CDR2 from the germline V gene are SGHTA and FQGNSA. The CDR3 totals 18 residues. J gave up 3 bases and V 5 bases, and 14 bases lay outside the gene matches. The CDR3 protein is CASSELWAGTGGDYGYTF. DNA for the CDR3: TGTGCCAGCAGCGAACTTTGGGCCGGGACAGGGGGTGACTATGGCTACACCTTC.

The chain has TRBV5-4 and TRBJ1-2; TRBD1 might be the D (6 bases). This CDR3 contains 14 residues. Germline CDR1 SGHNT, CDR2 YYREEE (reference sequence). The V end was cut by 4 bases, the J end by 2 bases, with 12 bases between. CDR3 DNA sequence: TGTGCCAGCAGCCTACCGGGACACAACTATGGCTACACCTTC. Encoded protein: CASSLPGHNYGYTF.

V gene TRBV7-9 combines with J gene TRBJ2-7, with TRBD1 identical over 9 bases. The CDR3 runs 15 residues. CDR1 SEHNR and CDR2 FQNEAQ come from the germline V gene (reference sequence). Germline trimming cut 5 bases from V and 4 bases from J; bases unmatched to any gene: 9. The CDR3 reads CASSGPGTGFYEQYF. CDR3 sequence (DNA): TGTGCCAGCAGCGGACCGGGGACAGGGTTTTACGAGCAGTACTTC. Full variable domain (remainder filled in from reference TRBV7-9 and TRBJ2-7): DTGVSQNPRHKITKRGQNVTFRCDPISEHNRLYWYRQTLGQGPEFLTYFQNEAQLEKSRLLSDRFSAERPKGSFSTLEIQRTEQGDSAMYLCASSGPGTGFYEQYFGPGTRLTVT.

The J gene is TRBJ2-7, the V gene TRBV10-3; tentatively, D is TRBD1 (6 bases). Trimming pared 5 bases from V and 1 base from J, leaving 6 bases between. The CDR3 length is 12 residues. Germline-derived CDR1 and CDR2 are ENHRY and SYGVKD. The CDR3 region is CAISQGSYEQYF. CDR3 nucleotide sequence: TGTGCCATCAGTCAGGGGTCCTACGAGCAGTACTTC.

This chain uses TRBV4-2 with TRBJ2-5; D not certain. The ends were cut back, 4 bases at V and 2 bases at J, with 14 bases in the middle. Germline V lookup: CDR1 LGHNA, CDR2 YNFKEQ. This CDR3 spans 15 amino acids. The CDR3 coding sequence is TGTGCCAGCAGCCCCGATGGTTCGGGTCAAGAGACCCAGTACTTC. Translation: CASSPDGSGQETQYF.

The J gene is TRBJ2-1, the V gene TRBV6-6, with D possibly TRBD1 on 6 matching bases. CDR1 MNHNY and CDR2 SVGAGI come from the germline V gene (reference sequence). Trimming took 6 bases from V and 9 from J, leaving 21 bases between them. The CDR3 loop spans 15 amino acids. The CDR3 loop is CASSPTGIRGSEQFF. CDR3 coding DNA: TGTGCCAGCAGCCCAACAGGGATTAGAGGTAGTGAGCAGTTCTTC.

The CDR3 loop is CASSRQGMNTEAFF. CDR3 nucleotides: TGTGCCAGCAGCCGACAGGGGATGAACACTGAAGCTTTCTTT. V and J are TRBV11-2 and TRBJ1-1; 8 nucleotides match TRBD1. The V gene's germline CDR1 is SGHAT and CDR2 FQNNGV. This CDR3 is built from 14 residues. The V gene end was trimmed by 5 bases and the J gene end by 0 bases; junction bases not matched to a gene: 2. The full variable domain, rest sourced from reference TRBV11-2 and TRBJ1-1, is EAGVAQSPRYKIIEKRQSVAFWCNPISGHATLYWYQQILGQGPKLLIQFQNNGVVDDSQLPKDRFSAERLKGVDSTLKIQPAKLEDSAVYLCASSRQGMNTEAFFGQGTRLTVV.

V and J are TRBV4-2 and TRBJ2-2, with 11 nucleotides matching TRBD1. Germline V gives CDR1 LGHNA, CDR2 YNFKEQ. Trimming took 4 bases from V and 3 from J; bases not matched to a gene: 1. This CDR3 is built from 15 residues. This chain's CDR3 is CASSPGQGDTGELFF. The CDR3 nucleotides read TGTGCCAGCAGCCCGGGACAGGGGGACACCGGGGAGCTGTTTTTT.

This sequence joins TRBV6-2 or TRBV6-3 and TRBJ2-7; 10 positions match TRBD2. Germline assignment: CDR1 MNHEY and CDR2 SVGEGT. The CDR3 loop spans 14 amino acids. The ends lost 5 bases at V and 2 bases at J; junction bases unmatched: 3. The CDR3 spells CASSRTSGPYEQYF. The CDR3 DNA is TGTGCCAGCAGTCGGACTAGCGGACCCTACGAGCAGTACTTC.

The rearrangement joins TRBV11-3 to TRBJ2-1, with TRBD2 as a possible D gene (6 bases). The V gene's germline CDR1 is SGHNT and CDR2 YENEEA. The CDR3 loop spans 15 amino acids. V lost 1 base, J lost 1 base, and 8 bases lay in between. The DNA of the CDR3 is TGTGCCAGCAGCTTAGGTGGGGGGTCCTACAATGAGCAGTTCTTC. Amino acid sequence: CASSLGGGSYNEQFF.

This sequence joins TRBV11-2 and TRBJ2-3, with D uncertain. Germline values: CDR1 SGHAT, CDR2 FQNNGV. The CDR3 runs 15 residues. V gave up 2 bases and J gave up 0 bases, with 9 bases separating them. The CDR3 nucleotides are TGTGCCAGCAGCTTACACAGTACTAGCACAGATACGCAGTATTTT. This translates into CASSLHSTSTDTQYF.

The rearrangement joins TRBV7-8 to TRBJ1-3; 7 nucleotides line up with TRBD1. This CDR3 has 14 amino acids. Germline CDR1 is SGHVS and CDR2 is FQNEAQ. J was trimmed by 3 bases and V by 1 base; bases with no gene match: 0. CDR3 amino acids: CASSLDRGGNTIYF. CDR3 sequence (DNA): TGTGCCAGCAGCTTAGACAGGGGTGGAAACACCATATATTTT. The full variable domain, in which reference TRBV7-8 and TRBJ1-3 provide the parts outside the CDR3, is GAGVSQSPRYKVAKRGQDVALRCDPISGHVSLFWYQQALGQGPEFLTYFQNEAQLDKSGLPSDRFFAERPEGSVSTLKIQRTQQEDSAVYLCASSLDRGGNTIYFGEGSWLTVV.

The V gene is TRBV9, the J gene TRBJ2-7, with 8 nucleotides matching TRBD1. The ends lost 0 bases at V and 6 bases at J; junction bases unmatched: 8. The germline V gene encodes CDR1 SGDLS and CDR2 YYNGEE. This CDR3 is 15 amino acids long. The DNA for the CDR3 is TGTGCCAGCAGCGTAGGGACAGGGCCGACGGGCGAGCAGTACTTC. Protein product: CASSVGTGPTGEQYF.

This rearrangement joins TRBV18 to TRBJ2-2; weak D call: TRBD1 (5 bases). The V end was cut by 0 bases, the J end by 4 bases, with 9 bases between. The CDR3 loop spans 15 amino acids. Germline V gives CDR1 KGHSH, CDR2 LQKENI. The CDR3 DNA sequence: TGTGCCAGCTCACCACCCAACAGGCCCACCGGGGAGCTGTTTTTT. It yields the protein CASSPPNRPTGELFF.

The chain recombines TRBV2 with TRBJ1-1; 7 nucleotides line up with TRBD1. J lost 2 bases, V lost 7 bases, and 7 bases had no gene match. Germline lookup yields CDR1 SNHLY and CDR2 FYNNEI. CDR3 length: 14 residues. CDR3 DNA: TGTGCCAGCAACCTACAGGGGACCAACACTGAAGCTTTCTTT. Protein: CASNLQGTNTEAFF. The full variable domain, with the rest looked up from reference TRBV2 and TRBJ1-1, is EPEVTQTPSHQVTQMGQEVILRCVPISNHLYFYWYRQILGQKVEFLVSFYNNEISEKSEIFDDQFSVERPDGSNFTLKIRSTKLEDSAMYFCASNLQGTNTEAFFGQGTRLTVV.